This T cell receptor beta chain was retrieved from a study of blood T cells in healthy people across ages. Study-wide findings and caveats: Older individuals had lower TCR beta diversity per million T cells (the decline was roughly linear).

A J-beta primer mix and a sample-barcoded 5' primer were used in a second PCR of roughly 6 to 12 cycles. TCRdb passed the 5' RACE reads through MiXCR, listing each CDR3 protein once. The repertoire holds about 1.1 million distinct CDR3 sequences, with roughly two fifths as singletons. This clonotype was found a few times. Its antigen is still unknown. The germline V gene encodes CDR1 SGHTA and CDR2 FQGNSA. V was shortened by 5 bases and J by 1 base, with 14 bases between the two germline ends. CDR3 length equals 15 residues. The chain combines TRBV7-2 with TRBJ1-1; D is possibly TRBD1 (5 bases). The clonotype originates from a man aged 18 to 30 in good health. Sequenced: blood. The DNA for the CDR3 is TGTGCCAGCAGCCAGACCTCAGGGCAGAACACTGAAGCTTTCTTT. Translation: CASSQTSGQNTEAFF.